A single sample is the source of the 10 T cell receptor beta chains below, sequenced in a study of CD8 T cells in Susac syndrome. With random hexamers, roughly 0.45 to 1 ug RNA was reverse transcribed. TCRdb analysed the immunoSEQ multiplex PCR reads with MiXCR anew, one entry per CDR3 protein. The sample carries approximately 200,000 distinct CDR3 sequences, 85% to 95% recorded once. What was sequenced was CD4+ T cells from PBMCs. These receptors were collected from a human donor with multiple sclerosis.

The chain links TRBV29-1 to TRBJ2-3, with D maybe TRBD2 (6 bases). The CDR3 loop spans 13 amino acids. In germline, CDR1 is SQVTM, CDR2 ANQGSEA. The germline V and J ends were trimmed by 4 bases and 4 bases, with 12 bases remaining between them. DNA for the CDR3: TGCAGCGTTGCGGAGGGTGGTCCAGATACGCAGTATTTT. Translation gives CSVAEGGPDTQYF.

The V and J genes are TRBV3-1 and TRBJ2-3; 11 bases map to TRBD2. The CDR3 contains 15 residues. The J segment lost 5 bases and the V segment lost 4 bases, leaving 5 bases of the junction unmatched. Germline-derived CDR1 and CDR2 are LGHDT and YNNKEL (reference sequence). The CDR3 nucleotides read TGTGCCAGCAGCCTCGGGACTAGCGGAGGAGATACGCAGTATTTT. Translating gives CASSLGTSGGDTQYF.

V is TRBV10-2 and J is TRBJ2-7; 8 positions match TRBD1. Looked up from germline, CDR1 is WSHSY and CDR2 is SAAADI. The CDR3 runs to 12 residues. The V gene end was trimmed by 9 bases and the J gene end by 3 bases; junction bases not matched to a gene: 4. The DNA of the CDR3 is TGCGCCAGTGCCGGACAGGGCTACGAGCAGTACTTC. Amino acid sequence: CASAGQGYEQYF.

V gene TRBV24-1 combines with J gene TRBJ2-7; 9 nucleotides agree with TRBD1. J was trimmed by 4 bases and V by 8 bases; bases with no gene match: 8. Germline-derived CDR1 and CDR2 are KGHDR and SFDVKD. This CDR3 is built from 14 residues. In DNA, the CDR3 is TGTGCCACCAAGGGAAGGACAGGGGTATACGAGCAGTACGTC. This translates into CATKGRTGVYEQYV.

V gene TRBV30 combines with J gene TRBJ2-7; maybe TRBD1 (6 bases). V lost 0 bases, J lost 5 bases, and 14 bases lay in between. CDR1 is GTSNPN and CDR2 is SVGIG in the germline V gene (reference sequence). This CDR3 region has 14 residues. The CDR3 sequence: CAWSVPRGVDEQYF. The CDR3 nucleotides read TGTGCCTGGAGTGTCCCCAGGGGAGTCGACGAGCAGTACTTC.

The V gene is TRBV11-2, the J gene TRBJ2-3, with D uncertain. Germline lookup yields CDR1 SGHAT and CDR2 FQNNGV. The ends were cut back, 4 bases at V and 2 bases at J, with 13 bases in the middle. The CDR3 length is 15 residues. The CDR3 nucleotides read TGTGCCAGCAGCTCGGACGCTTTATACACAGATACGCAGTATTTT. The encoded protein is CASSSDALYTDTQYF.

The CDR3 sequence: CATSRAGLSTDTQYF. The CDR3 coding sequence is TGTGCCACCAGCAGAGCTGGGCTTAGCACAGATACGCAGTATTTT. J is TRBJ2-3 and V is TRBV15; no firm D call. Deletions cut 1 base from V and 0 bases from J, with 8 bases between. The CDR3 contains 15 residues. Germline V gene data show CDR1 as LNHNV and CDR2 as YYDKDF (reference sequence).

The genes are TRBV25-1 and TRBJ1-4; 7 bases align to TRBD1. The CDR3 runs 15 residues. In germline, CDR1 is MGHDK, CDR2 SYGVNS. With V trimmed by 3 bases and J by 8 bases, 9 bases remained unmatched. The CDR3: CASSDLGTADEKLFF. CDR3 bases: TGTGCCAGCAGTGATTTGGGGACAGCGGACGAAAAACTGTTTTTT.

The rearrangement links TRBV29-1 to TRBJ2-6; tentatively, D is TRBD1 (5 bases). Germline V CDR1 and CDR2: SQVTM, ANQGSEA. Trimming left V 6 bases short and J 2 bases short, with 8 bases between. This CDR3 has 13 amino acids. The CDR3 DNA sequence: TGCAGCGTATCAGGGACTGGGGCCAACGTCCTGACTTTC. Translation: CSVSGTGANVLTF. The full variable domain, completed using reference TRBV29-1 and TRBJ2-6, is SAVISQKPSRDICQRGTSLTIQCQVDSQVTMMFWYRQQPGQSLTLIATANQGSEATYESGFVIDKFPISRPNLTFSTLTVSNMSPEDSSIYLCSVSGTGANVLTFGAGSRLTVL.

This sequence joins TRBV18 and TRBJ1-4; D is perhaps TRBD1 (6 bases). Germline loops: CDR1 KGHSH, CDR2 LQKENI. The CDR3 is made up of 14 amino acids. Trimming left V 6 bases short and J 5 bases short, with 13 bases between. The CDR3 DNA sequence: TGTGCCAGCTCGGTCCGACAGGACAATGAAAAACTGTTTTTT. It codes for CASSVRQDNEKLFF.